These 17 T cell receptor beta chains share one sample of origin, sequenced in a study of OX40 agonist ivuxolimab in advanced cancers. Profiling relied on immunoSEQ multiplex PCR, and the TCRdb table lists in-frame clones only, not all of them. The profile shows over 90,000 clones, roughly 94% of them singletons. Specimen: CD4+ or CD8+ T cells sorted from blood, collected in a trial of the OX40 agonist ivuxolimab. These receptors were taken from an adult with an advanced solid tumor such as melanoma, head and neck, liver or kidney cancer.

The chain links TRBV15 to TRBJ1-3; D might be TRBD1 (6 bases). With 7 bases removed from V and 10 bases from J, the gap between germline ends came to 17 bases. CDR1 is LNHNV, CDR2 YYDKDF, per germline (reference sequence). This CDR3 is built from 13 residues. CDR3 DNA sequence: TGTGCCACCAATGTTTTCCGGACAGATACCATATATTTT. Its translation is CATNVFRTDTIYF.

This sequence joins TRBV7-3 and TRBJ2-2; TRBD2 might be the D (5 bases). The CDR3 contains 15 residues. Germline V gene sequence: CDR1 SGHTA, CDR2 FQGTGA. Trimming shortened V by 5 bases and J by 0 bases, and 10 bases separated the two germline ends. The CDR3 DNA follows: TGTGCCAGCAGCCCTCCCGGGGCGAACACCGGGGAGCTGTTTTTT. This sequence encodes CASSPPGANTGELFF.

This chain connects TRBV28 to TRBJ2-3; tentatively, D is TRBD1 or TRBD2 (5 bases each). This CDR3 is 17 amino acids long. Trimming shortened V by 1 base and J by 1 base, and 15 bases separated the two germline ends. Germline loops: CDR1 MDHEN, CDR2 SYDVKM. The CDR3 DNA reads as TGTGCCAGCAGTTTATCCTGGGACCGCATCCGCACAGATACGCAGTATTTT. This gives the protein CASSLSWDRIRTDTQYF.

This clone showed up just once. The chain carries TRBV18 and TRBJ2-7; a possible D gene is TRBD2 (5 bases). The V gene lost 2 bases and the J gene lost 0 bases, with 11 bases spanning the gap. The CDR3 is 15 amino acids. CDR1 is KGHSH, CDR2 LQKENI, per germline. The CDR3: CASSPSSATSYEQYF. DNA of the CDR3: TGTGCCAGCTCACCAAGTAGCGCCACCTCCTACGAGCAGTACTTC.

This rearrangement joins TRBV19 to TRBJ1-4; D remains ambiguous. V lost 5 bases to trimming and J lost 8 bases, with 9 bases between them. CDR1 is LNHDA and CDR2 is SQIVND in the germline V gene (reference sequence). The CDR3 is 12 residues long. The CDR3 DNA sequence: TGTGCCAGTAGTCCTGAGCGGGAAAAACTGTTTTTT. It codes for CASSPEREKLFF.

This clone was recorded only once. The chain employs TRBV30 and TRBJ1-4, with a tentative D call TRBD1 (5 bases). This CDR3 has 14 residues. CDR1 and CDR2 from the germline V gene are GTSNPN and SVGIG (reference sequence). Between the trimmed V and J ends, which lost 6 bases and 1 base, there was a span of 12 bases. The CDR3 region is CACRGGETNEKLFF. The CDR3 nucleotides read TGTGCCTGCCGGGGAGGGGAAACTAATGAAAAACTGTTTTTT.

The chain has TRBV10-3 and TRBJ2-7; the D gene is possibly TRBD2 (6 bases). Per germline, CDR1 ENHRY and CDR2 SYGVKD. V lost 7 bases and J 0 bases, leaving 13 bases between the germline ends. The CDR3 totals 14 residues. This CDR3 is CAIMLGGSSYEQYF. In nucleotides, the CDR3 is TGTGCCATCATGTTGGGAGGAAGCTCCTACGAGCAGTACTTC.

The chain has TRBV28 and TRBJ1-2, with TRBD1 identical over 7 bases. The CDR3 covers 15 residues. The J segment lost 4 bases and the V segment lost 5 bases, leaving 10 bases of the junction unmatched. Germline V gene lookup returns CDR1 MDHEN and CDR2 SYDVKM. The CDR3 reads CASSPLDREGYGYTF. The CDR3, as DNA: TGTGCCAGCAGTCCCCTCGACAGGGAAGGCTATGGCTACACCTTC.

The CDR3 DNA reads TGTGCCAGCAGCGTAGTCCCAGGGAACACTGAAGCTTTCTTT. Translating it yields CASSVVPGNTEAFF. The chain has TRBV9 and TRBJ1-1; D not certain. The CDR3 is 14 amino acids. Trimming pared 0 bases from V and 1 base from J, leaving 7 bases between. Germline V gene lookup returns CDR1 SGDLS and CDR2 YYNGEE.

This clone was detected only once. The rearrangement uses TRBV5-4 and TRBJ1-2; TRBD1 matches at 7 bases. This CDR3 has 15 amino acids. The germline V gene has CDR1 SGHNT and CDR2 YYREEE (reference sequence). Losses at the gene ends were 4 bases for V and 4 bases for J; bases not matched to a gene: 10. The CDR3 nucleotides are TGTGCCAGCAGCGTTAAGGGGGCGCGCAGCTATGGCTACACCTTC. This translates into CASSVKGARSYGYTF.

This rearrangement joins TRBV11-2 to TRBJ1-6; 10 bases align to TRBD1. This CDR3 spans 16 amino acids. Germline assignment: CDR1 SGHAT and CDR2 FQNNGV. V gave up 5 bases and J gave up 6 bases; unmatched junction bases: 7. In DNA, the CDR3 is TGTGCCAGCAGCCCGCTCCGGGACAGGGGTAATTCACCCCTCCACTTT. It translates to CASSPLRDRGNSPLHF.

The chain employs TRBV5-1 and TRBJ1-6; a possible D gene is TRBD1 (6 bases). V was shortened by 2 bases and J by 6 bases, with 24 bases between the two germline ends. From germline, CDR1 is SGHRS and CDR2 YFSETQ. This CDR3 is built from 19 residues. CDR3 in amino acids: CASSFTRQGGGQGNSPLHF. The CDR3 DNA follows: TGCGCCAGCAGCTTTACGCGCCAAGGAGGGGGTCAGGGTAATTCACCCCTCCACTTT. Full variable domain (rest looked up from reference TRBV5-1 and TRBJ1-6): KAGVTQTPRYLIKTRGQQVTLSCSPISGHRSVSWYQQTPGQGLQFLFEYFSETQRNKGNFPGRFSGRQFSNSRSEMNVSTLELGDSALYLCASSFTRQGGGQGNSPLHFGNGTRLTVT.

V and J are TRBV6-5 and TRBJ2-7, with no clear D. This CDR3 contains 14 residues. Trimming cost V 0 bases and J 3 bases, with 9 bases left between them. CDR1 MNHEY and CDR2 SVGAGI come from the germline V gene. The CDR3 nucleotides are TGTGCCAGCAGTTACTCGTATGGTGACTACGAGCAGTACTTC. This codes for CASSYSYGDYEQYF.

CDR3 coding DNA: TGTGCCACCGGGACAGGGCTCCATCATCAGCCCCAGCATTTT. Translation gives CATGTGLHHQPQHF. The V and J genes are TRBV6-6 and TRBJ1-5, with TRBD1 matching 9 bases. Per the germline V gene, CDR1 is MNHNY and CDR2 is SVGAGI (reference sequence). The CDR3 consists of 14 residues. Trimming cost V 10 bases and J 5 bases; bases outside gene matches: 9.

The chain uses TRBV19 and TRBJ1-4; no reliable D call. The CDR3 totals 14 residues. Trimming took off 7 bases at V and 0 bases at J, with 9 bases between the two ends. The germline gives CDR1 LNHDA, CDR2 SQIVND (reference sequence). The CDR3 sequence is CASKSEPTNEKLFF. The CDR3 DNA follows: TGTGCCAGTAAGTCCGAACCAACTAATGAAAAACTGTTTTTT.

The chain couples TRBV4-3 to TRBJ1-1, with D possibly TRBD1 on 5 matching bases. The germline V gene encodes CDR1 LGHNA and CDR2 YSLEER. V gave up 0 bases and J gave up 4 bases, with 6 bases separating them. The CDR3 has 13 residues. For the CDR3, the DNA is TGCGCCAGCAGCCAAGATGGGGGCACTGAAGCTTTCTTT. Its protein product is CASSQDGGTEAFF.

Concerning this clone itself: Other nucleotide sequences in the sample specify the same CDR3. The chain couples TRBV27 to TRBJ1-2, with D unclear. The CDR3 is made up of 13 amino acids. Germline CDR1 is MNHEY and CDR2 is SMNVEV (reference sequence). Deletions cut 3 bases from V and 8 bases from J, with 13 bases between. This chain's CDR3 is CASSLRGSPGYTF. CDR3 nucleotides: TGTGCCAGCAGTTTGCGAGGGTCGCCCGGCTACACCTTC.